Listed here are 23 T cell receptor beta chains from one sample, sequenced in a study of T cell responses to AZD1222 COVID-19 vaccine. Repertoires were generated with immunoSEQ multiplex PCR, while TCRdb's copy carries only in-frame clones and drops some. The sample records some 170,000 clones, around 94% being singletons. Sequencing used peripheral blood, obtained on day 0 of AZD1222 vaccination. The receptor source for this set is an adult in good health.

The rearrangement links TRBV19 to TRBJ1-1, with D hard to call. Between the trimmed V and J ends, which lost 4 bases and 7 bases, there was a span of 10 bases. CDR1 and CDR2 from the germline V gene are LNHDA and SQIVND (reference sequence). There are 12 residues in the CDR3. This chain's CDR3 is CASSSGRSEAFF. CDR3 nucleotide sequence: TGTGCCAGTAGTAGTGGCAGGAGTGAAGCTTTCTTT.

CDR3 region: CASSQGGGNQPQHF. The CDR3 DNA reads TGTGCCAGCAGCCAAGGTGGTGGCAATCAGCCCCAGCATTTT. The rearrangement uses TRBV28 and TRBJ1-5; D is ambiguous. This CDR3 has 14 amino acids. Trimming took 6 bases from V and 2 from J, leaving 11 bases between them. The germline gives CDR1 MDHEN, CDR2 SYDVKM.

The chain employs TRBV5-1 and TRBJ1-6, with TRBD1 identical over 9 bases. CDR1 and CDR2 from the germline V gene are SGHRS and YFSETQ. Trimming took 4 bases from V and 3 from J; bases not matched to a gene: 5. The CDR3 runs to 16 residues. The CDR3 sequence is CASSTGTGSYNSPLHF. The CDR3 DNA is TGCGCCAGCAGCACGGGGACAGGGAGCTATAATTCACCCCTCCACTTT.

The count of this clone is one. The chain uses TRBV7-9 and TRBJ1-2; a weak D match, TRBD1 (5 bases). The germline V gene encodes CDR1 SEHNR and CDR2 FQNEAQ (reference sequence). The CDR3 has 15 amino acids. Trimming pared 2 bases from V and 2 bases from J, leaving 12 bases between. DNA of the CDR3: TGTGCCAGCAGCTTATCAGGGAGGTCGAACTATGGCTACACCTTC. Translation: CASSLSGRSNYGYTF.

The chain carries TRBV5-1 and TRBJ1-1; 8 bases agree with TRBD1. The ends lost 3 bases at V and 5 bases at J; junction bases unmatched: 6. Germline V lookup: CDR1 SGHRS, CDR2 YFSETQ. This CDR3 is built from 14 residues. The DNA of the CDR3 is TGCGCCAGCAGCTCAGGGGGCCCGGGAACTGAAGCTTTCTTT. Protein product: CASSSGGPGTEAFF.

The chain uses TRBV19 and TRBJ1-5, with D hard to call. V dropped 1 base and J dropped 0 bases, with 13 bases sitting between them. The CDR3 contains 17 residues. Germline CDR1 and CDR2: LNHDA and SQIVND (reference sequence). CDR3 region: CASSIGRIGVSNQPQHF. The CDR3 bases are TGTGCCAGTAGTATAGGGAGGATCGGGGTTAGCAATCAGCCCCAGCATTTT.

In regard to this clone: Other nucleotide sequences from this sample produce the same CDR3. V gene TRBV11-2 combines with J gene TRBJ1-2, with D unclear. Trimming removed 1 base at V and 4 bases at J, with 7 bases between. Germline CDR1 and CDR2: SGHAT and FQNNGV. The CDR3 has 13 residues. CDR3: CASSLGRGYGYTF. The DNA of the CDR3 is TGTGCCAGCAGCTTAGGCAGAGGCTATGGCTACACCTTC.

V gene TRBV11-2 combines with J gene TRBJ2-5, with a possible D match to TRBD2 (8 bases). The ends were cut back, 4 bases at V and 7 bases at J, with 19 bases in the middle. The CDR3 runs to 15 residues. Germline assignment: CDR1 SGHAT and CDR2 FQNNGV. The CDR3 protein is CASSSGGSGAGTQYF. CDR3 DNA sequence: TGTGCCAGCAGCTCAGGGGGTAGCGGGGCGGGGACCCAGTACTTC.

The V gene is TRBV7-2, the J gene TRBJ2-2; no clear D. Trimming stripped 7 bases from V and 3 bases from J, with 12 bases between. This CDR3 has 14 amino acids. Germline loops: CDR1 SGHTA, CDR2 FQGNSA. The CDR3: CASNSLFDTGELFF. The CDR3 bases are TGTGCCAGCAACTCGCTCTTCGACACCGGGGAGCTGTTTTTT. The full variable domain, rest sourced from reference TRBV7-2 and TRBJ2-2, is GAGVSQSPSNKVTEKGKDVELRCDPISGHTALYWYRQSLGQGLEFLIYFQGNSAPDKSGLPSDRFSAERTGGSVSTLTIQRTQQEDSAVYLCASNSLFDTGELFFGEGSRLTVL.

CDR3 DNA: TGTGCCAGCAGTTACGGTGGGGTGCGGCAGCCCCAGCATTTT. Translation gives CASSYGGVRQPQHF. The chain couples TRBV6-5 to TRBJ1-5; D gene ambiguous. The V end lost 2 bases, the J end lost 7 bases, and 12 bases lay between the germline ends. The CDR3 extends over 14 amino acids. The germline V gene encodes CDR1 MNHEY and CDR2 SVGAGI.

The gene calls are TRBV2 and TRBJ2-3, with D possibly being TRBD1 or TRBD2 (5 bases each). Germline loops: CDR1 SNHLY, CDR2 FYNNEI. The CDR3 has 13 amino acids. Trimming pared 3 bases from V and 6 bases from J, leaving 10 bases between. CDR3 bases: TGTGCCAGCAGTGAGAGGGGCCTGGATACGCAGTATTTT. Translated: CASSERGLDTQYF.

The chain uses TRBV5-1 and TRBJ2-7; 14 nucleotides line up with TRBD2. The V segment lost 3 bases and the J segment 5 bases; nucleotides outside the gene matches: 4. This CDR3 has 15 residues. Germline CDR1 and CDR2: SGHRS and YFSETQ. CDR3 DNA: TGCGCCAGCAGCTCGGGACTAGCGGGAGCCCACGAGCAGTACTTC. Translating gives CASSSGLAGAHEQYF.

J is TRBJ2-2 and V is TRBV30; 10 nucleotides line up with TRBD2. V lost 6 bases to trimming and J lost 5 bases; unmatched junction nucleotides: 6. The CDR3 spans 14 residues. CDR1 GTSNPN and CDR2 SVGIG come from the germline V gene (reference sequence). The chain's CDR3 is CACIAGGRTGELFF. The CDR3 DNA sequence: TGTGCCTGTATAGCGGGGGGAAGGACCGGGGAGCTGTTTTTT.

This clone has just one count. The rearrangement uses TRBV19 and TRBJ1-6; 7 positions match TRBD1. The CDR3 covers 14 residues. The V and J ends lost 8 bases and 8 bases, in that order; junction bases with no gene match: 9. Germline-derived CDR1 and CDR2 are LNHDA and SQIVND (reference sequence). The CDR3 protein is CASSPGQLYSPLHF. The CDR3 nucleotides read TGTGCCAGTTCCCCGGGACAGCTCTATTCACCCCTCCACTTT.

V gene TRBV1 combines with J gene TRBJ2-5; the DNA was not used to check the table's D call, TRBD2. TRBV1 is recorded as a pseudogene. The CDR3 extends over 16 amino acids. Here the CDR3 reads CTSSQGPSGSRETQYF. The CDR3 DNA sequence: TGCACCAGCAGCCAAGGGCCTAGCGGGAGCCGAGAGACCCAGTACTTC.

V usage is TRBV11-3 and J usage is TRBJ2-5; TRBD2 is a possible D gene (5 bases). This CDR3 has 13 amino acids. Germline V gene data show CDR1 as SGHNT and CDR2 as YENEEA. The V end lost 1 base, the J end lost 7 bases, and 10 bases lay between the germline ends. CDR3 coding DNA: TGTGCCAGCAGCTTAGCCCCCGAGGGGACCCAGTACTTC. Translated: CASSLAPEGTQYF.

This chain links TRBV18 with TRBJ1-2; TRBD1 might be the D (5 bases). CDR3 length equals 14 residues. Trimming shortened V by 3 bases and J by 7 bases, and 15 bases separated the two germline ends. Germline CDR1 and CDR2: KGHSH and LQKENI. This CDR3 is CASSPYRGGVGYTF. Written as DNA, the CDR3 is TGTGCCAGCTCACCCTATCGTGGAGGGGTTGGCTACACCTTC.

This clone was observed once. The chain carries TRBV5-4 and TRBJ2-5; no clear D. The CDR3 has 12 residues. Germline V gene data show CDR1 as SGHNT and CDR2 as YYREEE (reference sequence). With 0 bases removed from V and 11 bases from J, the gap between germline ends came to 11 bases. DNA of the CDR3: TGTGCCAGCAGCTTGGGACCCCTTCCGCAGTACTTC. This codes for CASSLGPLPQYF.

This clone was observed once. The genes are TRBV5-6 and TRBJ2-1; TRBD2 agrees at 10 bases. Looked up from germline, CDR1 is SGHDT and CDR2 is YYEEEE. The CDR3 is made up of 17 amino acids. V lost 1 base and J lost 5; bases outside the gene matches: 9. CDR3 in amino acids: CASSLLLAGARHNEQFF. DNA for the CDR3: TGTGCCAGCAGCTTGCTCCTAGCGGGAGCTCGCCACAATGAGCAGTTCTTC.

The CDR3, as DNA: TGTGCCAGCAGCGGGATCTATGGCTACACCTTC. Translating it yields CASSGIYGYTF. This rearrangement joins TRBV11-1 to TRBJ1-2; D remains ambiguous. Trimming pared 5 bases from V and 4 bases from J, leaving 5 bases between. Germline loops: CDR1 SGHAT, CDR2 FQDESV (reference sequence). There are 11 residues in the CDR3.

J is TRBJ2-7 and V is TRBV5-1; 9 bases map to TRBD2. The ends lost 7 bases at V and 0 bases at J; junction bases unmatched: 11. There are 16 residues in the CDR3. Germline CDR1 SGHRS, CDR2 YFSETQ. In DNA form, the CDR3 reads TGCGCCAGCCTCGAAAGAGCGGGAGGTACCTCCTACGAGCAGTACTTC. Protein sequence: CASLERAGGTSYEQYF.

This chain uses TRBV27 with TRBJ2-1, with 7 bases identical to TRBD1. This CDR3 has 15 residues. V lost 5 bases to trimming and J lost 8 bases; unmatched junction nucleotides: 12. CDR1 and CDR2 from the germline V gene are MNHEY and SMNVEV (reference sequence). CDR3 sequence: CASSLRTGMGHEQFF. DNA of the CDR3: TGTGCCAGCAGTCTTCGGACAGGAATGGGGCATGAGCAGTTCTTC.

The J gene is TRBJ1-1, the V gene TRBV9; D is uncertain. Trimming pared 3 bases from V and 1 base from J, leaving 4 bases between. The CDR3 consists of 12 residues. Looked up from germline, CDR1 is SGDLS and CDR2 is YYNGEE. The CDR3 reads CASSAQNTEAFF. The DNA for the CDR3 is TGTGCCAGCAGCGCCCAGAACACTGAAGCTTTCTTT.